The present TCR beta chain was sequenced within a study of T cell responses to AZD1222 COVID-19 vaccine. It was second doses at about 4 or about 12 weeks that were pooled. Clones were read by immunoSEQ multiplex PCR, and TCRdb kept only the in-frame ones, dropping some. The sample has some 130,000 clones; around 90% are singletons. This clone was seen only a few times. The germline CDR1 and CDR2 sequences are LGHNA and YNFKEQ. The length of the CDR3 is 15 residues. V was clipped by 1 base and J by 6 bases, with 12 bases between them. This chain links TRBV4-2 with TRBJ2-2; D gene unclear. This sequence was found in an adult who received the AZD1222 COVID-19 vaccine. Sample: peripheral blood, taken 28 days after the second AZD1222 dose. This CDR3 reads CASSQVGKRPGELFF. DNA for the CDR3: TGTGCCAGCAGCCAAGTAGGGAAAAGGCCCGGGGAGCTGTTTTTT.